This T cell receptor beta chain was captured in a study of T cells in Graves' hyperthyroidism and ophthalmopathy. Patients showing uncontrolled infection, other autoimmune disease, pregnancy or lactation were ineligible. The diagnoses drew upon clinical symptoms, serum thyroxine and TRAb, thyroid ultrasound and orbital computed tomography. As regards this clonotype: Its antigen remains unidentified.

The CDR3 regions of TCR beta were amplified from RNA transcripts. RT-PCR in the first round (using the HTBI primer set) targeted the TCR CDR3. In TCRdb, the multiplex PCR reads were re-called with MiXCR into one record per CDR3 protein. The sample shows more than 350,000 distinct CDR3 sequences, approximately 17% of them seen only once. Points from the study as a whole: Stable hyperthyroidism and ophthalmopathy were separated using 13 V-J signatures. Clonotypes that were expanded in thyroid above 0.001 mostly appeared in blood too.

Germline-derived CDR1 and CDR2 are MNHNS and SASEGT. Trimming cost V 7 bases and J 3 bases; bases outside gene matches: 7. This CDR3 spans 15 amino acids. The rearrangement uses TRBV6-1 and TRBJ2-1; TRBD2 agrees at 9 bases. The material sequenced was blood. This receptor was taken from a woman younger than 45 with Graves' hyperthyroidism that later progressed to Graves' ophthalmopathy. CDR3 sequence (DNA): TGTGCCAGCACCAGCGGGAGGAGTTTCTACAATGAGCAGTTCTTC. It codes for CASTSGRSFYNEQFF.